These 32 T cell receptor beta chains came from one sample sequenced in a study of somatic mutations in cytotoxic T cells in rheumatoid arthritis. Libraries were prepared by immunoSEQ multiplex PCR; TCRdb keeps only in-frame clonotypes and omits some of them. Here the sample spans 15,000 or so clones, approximately 72% being singletons. Sequenced material: CD8+ T cells sorted from blood. Source of these receptors: an adult with rheumatoid arthritis.

This clone was picked up a small number of times. This sequence joins TRBV7-6 and TRBJ1-1; D gene unclear. Trimming left V 3 bases short and J 4 bases short, with 9 bases between. Per the germline V gene, CDR1 is SGHVS and CDR2 is FNYEAQ. The CDR3 is made up of 13 amino acids. The CDR3 DNA follows: TGTGCCAGCAGCTTGGACCACCCCACTGAAGCTTTCTTT. Translation: CASSLDHPTEAFF.

This clone has only a few counts. The chain recombines TRBV6-5 with TRBJ2-2; D not certain. The germline V gene encodes CDR1 MNHEY and CDR2 SVGAGI. The ends were cut back, 2 bases at V and 2 bases at J, with 3 bases in the middle. This CDR3 has 13 amino acids. This CDR3 reads CASSYVNTGELFF. The CDR3 coding sequence is TGTGCCAGCAGTTACGTAAACACCGGGGAGCTGTTTTTT.

V usage is TRBV14 and J usage is TRBJ2-3; D unresolved. Trimming left V 2 bases short and J 8 bases short, with 11 bases between. There are 13 residues in the CDR3. Germline lookup yields CDR1 SGHDN and CDR2 FVKESK. CDR3 in amino acids: CASSQPSGVTQYF. The DNA for the CDR3 is TGTGCCAGCAGCCAACCCAGTGGGGTTACGCAGTATTTT.

V gene TRBV5-1 combines with J gene TRBJ2-7; 7 nucleotides agree with TRBD1. The CDR3 runs 14 residues. Trimming cost V 4 bases and J 2 bases; bases outside gene matches: 6. Germline V gives CDR1 SGHRS, CDR2 YFSETQ. The CDR3 DNA is TGCGCCAGCAGCACCGGGACAGAGGCCTACGAGCAGTACTTC. Its protein product is CASSTGTEAYEQYF.

The rearrangement links TRBV4-1 to TRBJ2-2, with D possibly TRBD1 on 6 matching bases. V dropped 0 bases and J dropped 7 bases, with 9 bases sitting between them. Germline CDR1 MGHRA, CDR2 YSYEKL. This CDR3 is 14 amino acids long. CDR3: CASSQEQGYGELFF. In nucleotides, the CDR3 is TGCGCCAGCAGCCAAGAACAGGGCTACGGGGAGCTGTTTTTT.

The V call is TRBV4-3, the J call TRBJ1-3; no clear D gene. The length of the CDR3 is 13 residues. Germline assignment: CDR1 LGHNA and CDR2 YSLEER. V was pared by 1 base and J by 11 bases, with 12 bases between. CDR3 residues: CASSQGRRGAIYF. The DNA for the CDR3 is TGCGCCAGCAGCCAAGGACGACGCGGGGCCATATATTTT.

The genes are TRBV4-3 and TRBJ1-5; possible D gene TRBD1, 6 bases. Germline-derived CDR1 and CDR2 are LGHNA and YSLEER. The CDR3 loop spans 14 amino acids. The V gene lost 0 bases and the J gene lost 13 bases, with 16 bases spanning the gap. CDR3 residues: CASSQDFGGGPQHF. CDR3 bases: TGCGCCAGCAGCCAAGATTTTGGCGGGGGGCCTCAGCATTTT.

The chain combines TRBV9 with TRBJ2-1; D unclear. Trimming left V 0 bases short and J 7 bases short, with 14 bases between. Germline V CDR1 and CDR2: SGDLS, YYNGEE. This CDR3 comprises 15 residues. The CDR3 DNA is TGTGCCAGCAGCGTAGAGGAGAACCCAAGGAATGAGCAGTTCTTC. Its translation: CASSVEENPRNEQFF.

V is TRBV11-2 and J is TRBJ2-2, with 8 bases matching TRBD2. The CDR3 runs to 15 residues. The V gene end was trimmed by 3 bases and the J gene end by 4 bases; junction bases not matched to a gene: 4. From germline, CDR1 is SGHAT and CDR2 FQNNGV. CDR3 region: CASSLAGGPTGELFF. CDR3 DNA: TGTGCCAGCAGCTTGGCGGGGGGTCCCACCGGGGAGCTGTTTTTT.

The table lists this clone with a count of one. The gene calls are TRBV5-1 and TRBJ1-1; D is undetermined. CDR3 length: 13 amino acids. From germline, CDR1 is SGHRS and CDR2 YFSETQ. V lost 3 bases and J 2 bases, leaving 8 bases between the germline ends. The CDR3 bases are TGCGCCAGCAGCTCGACGGTAAACACTGAAGCTTTCTTT. This sequence encodes CASSSTVNTEAFF.

The chain carries TRBV2 and TRBJ2-1; 10 bases fit TRBD2. The CDR3 consists of 13 residues. The germline CDR1 and CDR2 sequences are SNHLY and FYNNEI. V lost 5 bases and J lost 8; bases outside the gene matches: 3. The CDR3 nucleotides are TGTGCCAGCAGTCCTAGCGGGGGATATGAGCAGTTCTTC. Protein sequence: CASSPSGGYEQFF. Together with reference TRBV2 and TRBJ2-1, the CDR3 gives the full variable domain: EPEVTQTPSHQVTQMGQEVILRCVPISNHLYFYWYRQILGQKVEFLVSFYNNEISEKSEIFDDQFSVERPDGSNFTLKIRSTKLEDSAMYFCASSPSGGYEQFFGPGTRLTVL.

This clone occurred a few times. The J gene is TRBJ1-5, the V gene TRBV7-9; D gene uncertain. Germline CDR1 and CDR2: SEHNR and FQNEAQ (reference sequence). CDR3 length: 13 amino acids. V was shortened by 3 bases and J by 3 bases, with 6 bases between the two germline ends. The chain's CDR3 is CASSLEVNQPQHF. CDR3 nucleotide sequence: TGTGCCAGCAGCTTGGAGGTCAATCAGCCCCAGCATTTT. Based on the CDR3 plus reference TRBV7-9 and TRBJ1-5, the full variable domain is DTGVSQNPRHKITKRGQNVTFRCDPISEHNRLYWYRQTLGQGPEFLTYFQNEAQLEKSRLLSDRFSAERPKGSFSTLEIQRTEQGDSAMYLCASSLEVNQPQHFGDGTRLSIL.

The chain recombines TRBV9 with TRBJ2-2, with D unresolved. Trimming took off 0 bases at V and 5 bases at J, with 2 bases between the two ends. CDR1 SGDLS and CDR2 YYNGEE come from the germline V gene. CDR3 size: 12 residues. The CDR3 DNA follows: TGTGCCAGCAGCGTAGGTACCGGGGAGCTGTTTTTT. Its protein is CASSVGTGELFF.

Comments on this clone: Distinct nucleotide sequences in the sample also encode this CDR3. The J gene is TRBJ2-1, the V gene TRBV4-3, with 10 bases fitting TRBD1. Germline lookup yields CDR1 LGHNA and CDR2 YSLEER. The CDR3 runs 15 residues. Trimming took 3 bases from V and 12 from J; bases not matched to a gene: 11. CDR3 residues: CASSQGGGTGAWQFF. Here the CDR3 DNA reads TGCGCCAGCAGCCAGGGCGGCGGGACAGGGGCTTGGCAGTTCTTC.

This clone appeared a single time. The chain couples TRBV11-2 to TRBJ2-7; 8 nucleotides agree with TRBD2. CDR3 length: 14 amino acids. The V segment lost 5 bases and the J segment 7 bases; nucleotides outside the gene matches: 10. CDR1 and CDR2 from the germline V gene are SGHAT and FQNNGV. The CDR3 loop reads CASSAIGGVGEQYF. As DNA, the CDR3 is TGTGCCAGCAGCGCGATCGGGGGGGTCGGGGAGCAGTACTTC.

V is TRBV5-4 and J is TRBJ1-1; TRBD1 aligns across 10 bases. The CDR3 covers 13 residues. The junction had 3 bases not matched to a gene; V was cut back by 4 bases and J by 6 bases. Germline CDR1 reads SGHNT; CDR2 reads YYREEE (reference sequence). CDR3 sequence (DNA): TGTGCCAGCAGCCTTGGGACAGGGGCTGAAGCTTTCTTT. Amino acids: CASSLGTGAEAFF.

The chain joins TRBV5-1 to TRBJ1-2; D may be TRBD1 (6 bases). The length of the CDR3 is 15 residues. V was shortened by 1 base and J by 5 bases, with 15 bases between the two germline ends. CDR1 SGHRS and CDR2 YFSETQ come from the germline V gene. In DNA, the CDR3 is TGCGCCAGCAGCTTGAACGGGGGGCGTATTTATGGCTACACCTTC. It yields the protein CASSLNGGRIYGYTF.

V usage is TRBV6-5 and J usage is TRBJ1-6; 7 bases match TRBD1. J was trimmed by 9 bases and V by 4 bases; bases with no gene match: 9. In germline, CDR1 is MNHEY, CDR2 SVGAGI. The CDR3 is 15 residues long. CDR3 amino acids: CASSSETGWASPLHF. CDR3 bases: TGTGCCAGCAGTTCCGAGACAGGGTGGGCTTCACCCCTCCACTTT.

This clone was observed a handful of times. V is TRBV27 and J is TRBJ1-4, with 11 bases identical to TRBD1. Trimming at V came to 5 bases and at J to 7 bases, leaving 6 bases not matched to a gene. There are 15 residues in the CDR3. CDR1 and CDR2 from the germline V gene are MNHEY and SMNVEV (reference sequence). The CDR3 nucleotides are TGTGCCAGCAGTCCTCCGGGACAGGGGGTTGAAAAACTGTTTTTT. Translated: CASSPPGQGVEKLFF.

This rearrangement joins TRBV7-9 to TRBJ2-7; no definite D call. Per germline, CDR1 SEHNR and CDR2 FQNEAQ (reference sequence). The CDR3 is 12 residues long. Between the trimmed V and J ends, which lost 4 bases and 5 bases, there was a span of 9 bases. The CDR3 sequence is CASSYPGDEQYF. The CDR3 region has the DNA TGTGCCAGCAGCTATCCGGGCGACGAGCAGTACTTC.

The sample holds one count of this clone. The chain uses TRBV13 and TRBJ2-4; perhaps TRBD1 as D (6 bases). The CDR3 is 15 residues long. From germline, CDR1 is PRHDT and CDR2 FYEKMQ (reference sequence). The V and J ends lost 0 bases and 6 bases respectively, with 12 bases between them. DNA for the CDR3: TGTGCCAGCAGCTTAGGCCTAGGGGGTGGAAACATTCAGTACTTC. Its protein is CASSLGLGGGNIQYF.

The chain couples TRBV7-9 to TRBJ2-7; 8 bases agree with TRBD2. V trimming: 5 bases; J trimming: 3 bases; junction bases outside the gene matches: 3. The CDR3 sequence is 13 residues long. Germline values: CDR1 SEHNR, CDR2 FQNEAQ (reference sequence). In nucleotides, the CDR3 is TGTGCCAGCAGCCCCGGGACTAGCTACGAGCAGTACTTC. Its protein is CASSPGTSYEQYF.

This rearrangement joins TRBV7-9 to TRBJ2-5, with no clear D. Between the trimmed V and J ends, which lost 5 bases and 5 bases, there was a span of 18 bases. CDR1 is SEHNR and CDR2 is FQNEAQ in the germline V gene (reference sequence). This CDR3 region has 15 residues. The CDR3 DNA follows: TGTGCCAGCAGCCCGCTGGTGTATCTAGGGGAGACCCAGTACTTC. Its protein is CASSPLVYLGETQYF.

The chain joins TRBV4-1 to TRBJ1-2; 9 bases align to TRBD1. Germline V gene lookup returns CDR1 MGHRA and CDR2 YSYEKL. The CDR3 consists of 17 residues. J gave up 5 bases and V 2 bases, and 12 bases lay outside the gene matches. The CDR3 sequence is CASSQLQGAQGTYGYTF. CDR3 coding DNA: TGCGCCAGCAGCCAACTACAGGGGGCCCAAGGCACTTATGGCTACACCTTC.

The chain links TRBV2 to TRBJ2-2; D not resolved. CDR3 length: 15 amino acids. Trimming removed 3 bases at V and 0 bases at J, with 8 bases between. Germline CDR1 SNHLY, CDR2 FYNNEI. The CDR3 region is CASSDTRSNTGELFF. CDR3 nucleotide sequence: TGTGCCAGCAGTGATACCAGGTCGAACACCGGGGAGCTGTTTTTT.

The chain recombines TRBV7-9 with TRBJ2-7; D tentatively reads TRBD1 or TRBD2 (5 bases each). V gave up 9 bases and J gave up 0 bases, with 12 bases separating them. The CDR3 covers 13 residues. Germline lookup yields CDR1 SEHNR and CDR2 FQNEAQ (reference sequence). The CDR3 spells CASEAGTSYEQYF. In DNA form, the CDR3 reads TGTGCCAGTGAGGCTGGGACCTCCTACGAGCAGTACTTC.

This clone was counted a few times. The chain links TRBV7-9 to TRBJ1-1, with D perhaps TRBD1 (5 bases). Trimming pared 5 bases from V and 4 bases from J, leaving 17 bases between. Germline CDR1 SEHNR, CDR2 FQNEAQ (reference sequence). This CDR3 has 15 residues. The CDR3 region has the DNA TGTGCCAGCAGCCCCGGACAAGGGGCGAGCACTGAAGCTTTCTTT. Translating it yields CASSPGQGASTEAFF.

The V call is TRBV6-1, the J call TRBJ1-6; D unresolved. CDR3 size: 15 residues. The V and J ends lost 1 base and 10 bases respectively, with 14 bases between them. Germline V gene lookup returns CDR1 MNHNS and CDR2 SASEGT. CDR3 protein: CASSEGVPGRSPLHF. The CDR3 bases are TGTGCCAGCAGTGAAGGGGTTCCAGGCAGATCACCCCTCCACTTT.

The chain links TRBV9 to TRBJ1-1; 7 nucleotides agree with TRBD1. CDR3 length: 16 amino acids. CDR1 and CDR2 (germline): SGDLS, YYNGEE. The V and J ends lost 3 bases and 3 bases, in that order; junction bases with no gene match: 11. CDR3 DNA sequence: TGTGCCAGCAGCGGATCTCGACAGGGCCAGGACACTGAAGCTTTCTTT. Translation: CASSGSRQGQDTEAFF.

The rearrangement uses TRBV25-1 and TRBJ2-7; D may be TRBD1 (6 bases). V was cut by 1 base and J by 3 bases, with 16 bases left in between. The CDR3 totals 16 residues. Germline values: CDR1 MGHDK, CDR2 SYGVNS. The CDR3 sequence is CASSESLTGFLYEQYF. DNA for the CDR3: TGTGCCAGCAGTGAATCCCTGACAGGCTTTCTCTACGAGCAGTACTTC.

The chain carries TRBV28 and TRBJ1-5; possible D gene TRBD1, 6 bases. Germline values: CDR1 MDHEN, CDR2 SYDVKM. V was pared by 4 bases and J by 3 bases, with 10 bases between. This CDR3 has 14 amino acids. The CDR3 DNA sequence: TGTGCCAGCAGTTCTGGACAGTACAATCAGCCCCAGCATTTT. Its protein is CASSSGQYNQPQHF.

The chain has TRBV13 and TRBJ2-5; TRBD1 matches 11 bases. CDR3 length: 16 residues. Germline CDR1 is PRHDT and CDR2 is FYEKMQ (reference sequence). The J segment lost 4 bases and the V segment lost 3 bases, leaving 7 bases of the junction unmatched. The CDR3 loop reads CASSFLGQGAGETQYF. Written as DNA, the CDR3 is TGTGCCAGCAGCTTTCTAGGACAGGGGGCTGGAGAGACCCAGTACTTC.